This T cell receptor beta chain is drawn from a study of cytomegalovirus exposure and HLA in healthy donors. Study details: As an earlier analysis found, 150 million to 200 million T cells yielded fewer than 130 million unique TCR beta sequences. Study-wide findings and caveats: Common viral pathogens seemed, in a later analysis, to connect with several of the most significant clusters.

This clone is a singleton in its sample. The antigen is undetermined. PCR primers comprised 60 Vbeta and 13 Jbeta primers. In the original processing: Later reanalysis found tens of millions of unique TCR beta chains, about 10 million of them shared. Sequencing used immunoSEQ multiplex PCR; TCRdb keeps in-frame clones, though not all of them. For V, J and clone size, that table is used; D and trimming come from the DNA. The table records more than 110,000 clones, roughly 77% of them present only once. The source material was PBMCs. The origin of this receptor is a female donor in good health and CMV-seronegative.

Here the CDR3 DNA reads TGTGCCAGCAGCGAGGGGGCCGGGAAGGCTTACGAGCAGTACTTC. As protein: CASSEGAGKAYEQYF. The chain is built from TRBV9 and TRBJ2-7, with 7 bases aligning to TRBD1. V dropped 3 bases and J dropped 4; count of bases not matched to a gene: 10. CDR3 size: 15 residues. The germline CDR1 and CDR2 sequences are SGDLS and YYNGEE.